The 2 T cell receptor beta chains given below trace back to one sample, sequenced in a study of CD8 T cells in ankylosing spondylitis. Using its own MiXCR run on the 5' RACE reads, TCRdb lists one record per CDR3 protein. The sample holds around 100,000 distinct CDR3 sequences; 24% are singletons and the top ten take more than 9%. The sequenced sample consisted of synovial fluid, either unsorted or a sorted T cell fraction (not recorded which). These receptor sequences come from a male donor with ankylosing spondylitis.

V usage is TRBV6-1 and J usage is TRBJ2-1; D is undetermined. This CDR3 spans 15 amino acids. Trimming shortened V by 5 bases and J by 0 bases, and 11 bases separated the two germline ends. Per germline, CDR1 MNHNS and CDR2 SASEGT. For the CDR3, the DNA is TGTGCCAGCAGTCAGGACCCTAGCTCCTACAATGAGCAGTTCTTC. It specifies CASSQDPSSYNEQFF.

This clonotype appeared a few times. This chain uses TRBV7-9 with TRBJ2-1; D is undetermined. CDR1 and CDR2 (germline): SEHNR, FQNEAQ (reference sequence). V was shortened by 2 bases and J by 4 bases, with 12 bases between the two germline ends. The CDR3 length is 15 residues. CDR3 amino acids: CASSLLRAPYNEQFF. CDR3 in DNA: TGTGCCAGCAGCTTACTCCGGGCCCCTTACAATGAGCAGTTCTTC. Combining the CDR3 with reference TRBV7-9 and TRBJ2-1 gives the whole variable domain DTGVSQNPRHKITKRGQNVTFRCDPISEHNRLYWYRQTLGQGPEFLTYFQNEAQLEKSRLLSDRFSAERPKGSFSTLEIQRTEQGDSAMYLCASSLLRAPYNEQFFGPGTRLTVL.